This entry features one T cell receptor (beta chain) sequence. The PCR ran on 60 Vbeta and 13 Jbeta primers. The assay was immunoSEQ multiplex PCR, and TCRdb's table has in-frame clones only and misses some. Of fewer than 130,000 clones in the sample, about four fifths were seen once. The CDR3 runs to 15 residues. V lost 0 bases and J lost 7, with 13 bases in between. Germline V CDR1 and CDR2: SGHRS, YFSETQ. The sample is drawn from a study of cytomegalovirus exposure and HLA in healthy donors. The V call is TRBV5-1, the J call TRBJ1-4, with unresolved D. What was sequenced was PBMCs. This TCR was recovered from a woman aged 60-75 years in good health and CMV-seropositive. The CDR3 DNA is TGCGCCAGCAGCTTGGGAACCCCCGGGTCTGAAAAACTGTTTTTT. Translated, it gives CASSLGTPGSEKLFF.